Shown below are 7 T cell receptor beta chains from a single sample sequenced in a study of blood T cell repertoires in COVID-19. The assay was immunoSEQ multiplex PCR, and TCRdb's table has in-frame clones only and misses some. The repertoire holds about 170,000 clones, roughly 84% seen once, with about 1.2% in the top ten. The sequenced sample consisted of peripheral blood. The source of these receptors is a man aged 60 to 75 who had recovered from COVID-19.

This chain links TRBV29-1 with TRBJ2-7; D remains unclear. The CDR3 runs 13 residues. The germline V gene has CDR1 SQVTM and CDR2 ANQGSEA. V was clipped by 4 bases and J by 0 bases, with 10 bases between them. The CDR3 protein is CSVVRRSSYEQYF. The CDR3 bases are TGCAGCGTTGTACGACGGAGCTCCTACGAGCAGTACTTC.

This clone was seen only a few times. The rearrangement joins TRBV6-4 to TRBJ2-6; D unresolved. Trimming removed 7 bases at V and 0 bases at J, with 10 bases between. Germline V gene lookup returns CDR1 MRHNA and CDR2 SNTAGT. The CDR3 length is 15 residues. The CDR3 DNA reads as TGTGCCAGCAAAAACATAAGCTCTGGGGCCAACGTCCTGACTTTC. It is translated as CASKNISSGANVLTF.

This chain links TRBV7-3 with TRBJ1-2, with D hard to call. Per the germline V gene, CDR1 is SGHTA and CDR2 is FQGTGA. The CDR3 runs 14 residues. The germline V and J ends were trimmed by 11 bases and 7 bases, with 23 bases remaining between them. CDR3 coding DNA: TGTGCCGTCCCCTTGATGGTTAGTATCGGTGGCTACACCTTC. This encodes CAVPLMVSIGGYTF.

The rearrangement links TRBV25-1 to TRBJ2-4; 7 bases are shared with TRBD1. Germline V CDR1 and CDR2: MGHDK, SYGVNS. This CDR3 is built from 18 residues. V shed 4 bases, J shed 0 bases, and the junction held 12 bases outside the gene matches. Here the CDR3 reads CASSVNLRGRGAKNIQYF. In DNA form, the CDR3 reads TGTGCCAGCAGTGTAAACCTTAGGGGGCGCGGAGCCAAAAACATTCAGTACTTC.

The chain recombines TRBV27 with TRBJ1-2; maybe TRBD1 (6 bases). Between the trimmed V and J ends, which lost 8 bases and 8 bases, there was a span of 15 bases. The CDR3 sequence is 12 residues long. Per germline, CDR1 MNHEY and CDR2 SMNVEV (reference sequence). CDR3 bases: TGTGCCAGCGGAAATCGGGGGGGCGGCTACACCTTC. This translates into CASGNRGGGYTF.

The chain uses TRBV27 and TRBJ1-1; TRBD1 is a possible D gene (6 bases). The V and J ends lost 0 bases and 0 bases respectively, with 11 bases between them. The CDR3 spans 16 residues. The V gene's germline CDR1 is MNHEY and CDR2 SMNVEV (reference sequence). This CDR3 reads CASSLSRGALNTEAFF. CDR3 DNA sequence: TGTGCCAGCAGTTTATCCCGGGGGGCCCTGAACACTGAAGCTTTCTTT.

The V and J genes are TRBV5-4 and TRBJ2-2, with a tentative D call TRBD1 (6 bases). Trimming pared 4 bases from V and 5 bases from J, leaving 9 bases between. The CDR3 is made up of 13 amino acids. Germline V gives CDR1 SGHNT, CDR2 YYREEE (reference sequence). As DNA, the CDR3 is TGTGCCAGCAGCCCGCAGGGGACCGGGGAGCTGTTTTTT. This sequence encodes CASSPQGTGELFF.